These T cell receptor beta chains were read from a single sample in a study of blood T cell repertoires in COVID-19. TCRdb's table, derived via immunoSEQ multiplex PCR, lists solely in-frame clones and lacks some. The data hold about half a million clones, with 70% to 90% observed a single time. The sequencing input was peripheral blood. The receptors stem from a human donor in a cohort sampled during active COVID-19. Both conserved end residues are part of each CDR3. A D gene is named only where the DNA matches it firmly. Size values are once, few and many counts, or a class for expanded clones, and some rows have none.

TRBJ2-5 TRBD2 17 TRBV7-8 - TGTGCCAGCAGCTTACCGGTAGCGGGAGTCGTGAAAGAGACCCAGTACTTC CASSLPVAGVVKETQYF
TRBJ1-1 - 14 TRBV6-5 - TGTGCCAGCAGTTACTCTGGCTCGAACACTGAAGCTTTCTTT CASSYSGSNTEAFF
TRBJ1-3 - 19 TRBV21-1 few TGTGCCAGCAGCGAAAGGACAGGATCCCTCCCGCTCTCTGGAAACACCATATATTTT CASSERTGSLPLSGNTIYF
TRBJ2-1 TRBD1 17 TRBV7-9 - TGTGCCAGCAGCTCCAGGGGACAGGTGAGCTCCTACAATGAGCAGTTCTTC CASSSRGQVSSYNEQFF
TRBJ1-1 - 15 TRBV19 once TGTGCCAGTAGTGTTAATTTAGTCCTGAACACTGAAGCTTTCTTT CASSVNLVLNTEAFF
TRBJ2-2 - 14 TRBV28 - TGTGCCAGCAGTACGAACGGGGACACCGGGGAGCTGTTTTTT CASSTNGDTGELFF
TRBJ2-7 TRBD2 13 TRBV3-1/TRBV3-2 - TGTGCCAGCAGGTTAGCGGGAGCCCACGAGCAGTACTTC CASRLAGAHEQYF
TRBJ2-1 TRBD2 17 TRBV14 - TGTGCCAGCAGCCCGGCTAGCGGGAGGGCGATAAACAATGAGCAGTTCTTC CASSPASGRAINNEQFF
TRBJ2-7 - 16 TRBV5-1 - TGCGCCAGCAGCTTGGGGGACTCGGGCATTCCCTACGAGCAGTACTTC CASSLGDSGIPYEQYF
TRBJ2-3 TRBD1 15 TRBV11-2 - TGTGCCAGCAGCTTTAGGGGGCTTAGCACAGATACGCAGTATTTT CASSFRGLSTDTQYF
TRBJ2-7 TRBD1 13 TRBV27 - TGTGCCAGCAGATTGACAGGGGGCTACGAGCAGTACTTC CASRLTGGYEQYF
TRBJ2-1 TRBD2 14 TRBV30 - TGTGCCTGGAGGACGGCGGGAGGGTACAATGAGCAGTTCTTC CAWRTAGGYNEQFF
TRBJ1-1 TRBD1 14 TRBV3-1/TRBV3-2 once TGTGCCAGCAGCCACTCCGACAGGGACACTGAAGCTTTCTTT CASSHSDRDTEAFF
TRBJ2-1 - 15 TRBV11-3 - TGTGCCAGCAGCCCCGGACAGACCCTTAACAATGAGCAGTTCTTC CASSPGQTLNNEQFF
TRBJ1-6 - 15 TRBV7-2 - TGTGCCAGCAGCCTGAACGAGGGTGACGGTTCACCCCTCCACTTT CASSLNEGDGSPLHF
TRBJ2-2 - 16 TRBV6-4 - TGTGCCAGCAAAGACCGGGGAAATATACACACCGGGGAGCTGTTTTTT CASKDRGNIHTGELFF
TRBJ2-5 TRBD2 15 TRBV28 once TGTGCCAGCAGTTTATCGGCGGGAGGGCGAGAGACCCAGTACTTC CASSLSAGGRETQYF
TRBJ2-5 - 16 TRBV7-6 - TGTGCCAGCAGCCTAGGGGGTGGAGGGCCTCGGGAGACCCAGTACTTC CASSLGGGGPRETQYF
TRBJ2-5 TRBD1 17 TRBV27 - TGTGCCAGCAGCCGTCCTTTAAAGGGACAGCTCCAAGAGACCCAGTACTTC CASSRPLKGQLQETQYF
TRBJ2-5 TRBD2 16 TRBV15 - TGTGCCACCAGCCTTAGAGCGGGGATGTACCAAGAGACCCAGTACTTC CATSLRAGMYQETQYF
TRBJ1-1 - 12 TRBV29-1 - TGCAGCGGGAACGGGGGAACCACTGAAGCTTTCTTT CSGNGGTTEAFF
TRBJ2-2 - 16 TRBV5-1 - TGCGCCAGCAGCCCCGTTGTGGCAGGGGTCACCGGGGAGCTGTTTTTT CASSPVVAGVTGELFF
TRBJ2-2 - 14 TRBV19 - TGTGCCAGTAGTACTACGACAGTCACCGGGGAGCTGTTTTTT CASSTTTVTGELFF
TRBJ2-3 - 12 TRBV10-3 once TGTGCCATCAGTGAAAGTTGGGGGGAGGAGAGGTTT CAISESWGEERF
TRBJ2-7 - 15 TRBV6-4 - TGTGCCAGCATTGTAAGGGAAGAACGACTACGCGAGCAGTACTTC CASIVREERLREQYF
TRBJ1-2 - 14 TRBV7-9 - TGTGCCAGCAGCCCCGCTGGAGGGAACTATGGCTACACCTTC CASSPAGGNYGYTF
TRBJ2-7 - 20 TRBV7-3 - TGTGCCAGCAGCTCACACCCCCCGGGAGTCGTTACCTTGGGGGCCTACGAGCAGTACTTC CASSSHPPGVVTLGAYEQYF
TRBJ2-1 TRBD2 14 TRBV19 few TGTGCCAGTAGGACTAGCGGCTCCTACAATGAGCAGTTCTTC CASRTSGSYNEQFF
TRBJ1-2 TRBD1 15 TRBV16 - TGTGCCAGCAGCCAGCGGGACAGGGGCCCCTATGGCTACACCTTC CASSQRDRGPYGYTF
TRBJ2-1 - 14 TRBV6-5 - TGTGCCAGCAGTTACCTCGGACTGCGGAATGAGCAGTTCTTC CASSYLGLRNEQFF
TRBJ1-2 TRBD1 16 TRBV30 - TGTGCCTGGAGGCGCCCTGGGACAGGGAGTAGCGGTGGCTACACCTTC CAWRRPGTGSSGGYTF
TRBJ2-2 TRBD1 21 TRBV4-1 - TGCGCCAGCAGCCAAGATCGGGGGACAGGTCGAGGGAGACCTAACACCGGGGAGCTGTTTTTT CASSQDRGTGRGRPNTGELFF
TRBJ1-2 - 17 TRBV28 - TGTGCCACTCTCCGAAGTGGGGGGTTATCATTTAACTATGGCTACACCTTC CATLRSGGLSFNYGYTF
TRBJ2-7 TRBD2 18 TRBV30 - TGTGCCTGGAGTCCTACCCACAATCGGCGGGAGTCCCTCTACGAGCAGTACTTC CAWSPTHNRRESLYEQYF
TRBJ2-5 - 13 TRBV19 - TGTGCCAGTAGTCCCCATCCCCAAGAGACCCAGTACTTC CASSPHPQETQYF
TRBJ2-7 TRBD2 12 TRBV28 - TGTGCCAGCAAGGCGGGAGGCCCCGAGCAGTACTTC CASKAGGPEQYF
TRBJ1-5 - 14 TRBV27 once TGTGCCAGCAGTTTGGGGGGGTCCAATCAGCCCCAGCATTTT CASSLGGSNQPQHF
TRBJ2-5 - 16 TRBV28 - TGTGCCAGCAGTTTCCTTGCGTTAGCGGACCAAGAGACCCAGTACTTC CASSFLALADQETQYF
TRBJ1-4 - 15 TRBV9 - TGTGCCAGCAGCGTAGGGGCAGGGATAGGGGAAAAACTGTTTTTT CASSVGAGIGEKLFF
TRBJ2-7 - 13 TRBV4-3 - TGCGCCAGCAGCCGGGGGCCCTCCTACGAGCAGTACTTC CASSRGPSYEQYF
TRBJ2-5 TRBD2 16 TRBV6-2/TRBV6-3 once TGTGCCAGCAGTTATCCCCCCGGACTAGCGGGAGAGACCCAGTACTTC CASSYPPGLAGETQYF
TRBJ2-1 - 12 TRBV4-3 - TGCGCCAGCAGCCAAGTCAGGGATGAGCAGTTCTTC CASSQVRDEQFF
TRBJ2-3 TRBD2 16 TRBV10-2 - TGCGCCAGCAGTCGGGAGGGAGGCCACGTTGGGGATACGCAGTATTTT CASSREGGHVGDTQYF